These T cell receptor beta chains were read from a single sample in a study of T cells after yellow fever vaccination. A single record per CDR3 protein comes from TCRdb applying MiXCR to the 5' RACE reads. In the table there are about 580,000 distinct CDR3 sequences, 17% of which are singletons. The material was PBMCs, obtained roughly 5 days after the first yellow fever vaccination. These TCRs come from a man in his late teens or twenties who received the YFV17D yellow fever vaccine. Both conserved end residues are part of each CDR3. Fields, in order: clone size, V gene, J gene, D gene, CDR3 DNA, CDR3 protein. D genes are given only for firm matches. Part of the rows lack a size; the others show once, few, many or a class for expanded clones.

few	TRBV20-1	TRBJ2-1	TRBD2	TGCAGTGCTCCCCGCGGGACTAGCGGGGGGGGTGAGCAGTTCTTC	CSAPRGTSGGGEQFF
.	TRBV5-5	TRBJ1-5	.	TGTGCCAGCAGCTTGTTCGTACCAGGGGCGCGCAATCAGCCCCAGCATTTT	CASSLFVPGARNQPQHF
.	TRBV5-1	TRBJ1-2	.	TGCGCCAGCAGTGAGGGGGTATTCAACTATGGCTACACCTTC	CASSEGVFNYGYTF
few	TRBV12-3/TRBV12-4	TRBJ2-5	TRBD2	TGTGCTTCGGGGGGTGATTTAGAGACCCAGTACTTC	CASGGDLETQYF
many	TRBV7-3	TRBJ2-5	TRBD2	TGTGCCAGCAGCTCGGGACTAGCGGGGCGGGAGACCCAGTACTTC	CASSSGLAGRETQYF
few	TRBV28	TRBJ1-1	TRBD1	TGTGCCAGCACTTCGCCGGGACAGGGTAATTTCTTT	CASTSPGQGNFF
.	TRBV27	TRBJ2-1	TRBD2	TGTGCCAGCAAGCGGGGTCTAGCGGGGTTAGAGCAGTTCTTC	CASKRGLAGLEQFF
few	TRBV5-1	TRBJ2-7	TRBD1	TGCGCCAGCAGCTTGGCCGGGACAGGGGGCTCTCGGTTCGGCGAGCAGTACTTC	CASSLAGTGGSRFGEQYF
many	TRBV4-1	TRBJ1-1	.	TGCGCCAGCAGCCAAAGGGCCCTGAACACTGAAGCTTTCTTT	CASSQRALNTEAFF
few	TRBV7-2	TRBJ2-2	.	TGTGCCAGCAGCTTAGTTCTTGATGGGGGGGAGCTGTTTTTT	CASSLVLDGGELFF
many	TRBV5-1	TRBJ1-4	.	TGTGCCAGCAGCTTACAGGGAACTAATGAAAAACTGTTTTTT	CASSLQGTNEKLFF
once	TRBV12-3/TRBV12-4	TRBJ2-2	TRBD2	TGTGCCAGCATGTCTAGCGGGAGTACCACCGGGGAGCTGTTTTTT	CASMSSGSTTGELFF
.	TRBV5-1	TRBJ2-5	.	TGCGCCAGCAGCTTCACCGGGAGCCAGTACCAAGAGACCCAGTACTTC	CASSFTGSQYQETQYF
few	TRBV5-1	TRBJ2-7	.	TGCGCCAGCAGCTTGGCCAGGTGGGACGAGCAGTACTTC	CASSLARWDEQYF
.	TRBV6-1	TRBJ2-1	TRBD2	TGTGCCAGCAGACTATCACAGGGCGGGGGGCGGAATGCGCAGTTCTTC	CASRLSQGGGRNAQFF
.	TRBV7-9	TRBJ1-2	.	TGTGCCAGCAGCTTAGCCCGGGTGGGCTATGGCTACACCTTC	CASSLARVGYGYTF
once	TRBV5-1	TRBJ2-7	TRBD1	TGCGCCAGCAGGGGACAGGGACGGTACGAGCAGTACTTC	CASRGQGRYEQYF
.	TRBV5-6	TRBJ1-2	.	TGTGCCAGCAGCTTGGTAGCGGACTATGGCTACACCTTC	CASSLVADYGYTF
.	TRBV12-3/TRBV12-4	TRBJ1-1	TRBD1	TGTGCCAGCAACCCAGGGACAGGTGAAACTGAAGCTTTCTTT	CASNPGTGETEAFF
few	TRBV5-1	TRBJ1-1	.	TGCGCCAGCAGCTTTGGTCCGGGGCCGGACACTGAAGCTTTCTTT	CASSFGPGPDTEAFF